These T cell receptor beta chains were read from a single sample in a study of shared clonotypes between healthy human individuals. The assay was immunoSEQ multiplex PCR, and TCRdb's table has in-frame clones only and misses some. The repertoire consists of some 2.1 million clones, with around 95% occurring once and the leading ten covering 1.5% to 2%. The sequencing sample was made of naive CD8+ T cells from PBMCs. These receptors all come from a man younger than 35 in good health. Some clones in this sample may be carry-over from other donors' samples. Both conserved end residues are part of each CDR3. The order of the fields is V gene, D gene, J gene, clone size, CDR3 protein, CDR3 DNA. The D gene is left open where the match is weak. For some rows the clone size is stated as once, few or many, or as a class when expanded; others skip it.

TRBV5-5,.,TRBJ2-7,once,CASSFGQSSYEQYF,TGTGCCAGCAGCTTTGGGCAGAGCTCCTACGAGCAGTACTTC
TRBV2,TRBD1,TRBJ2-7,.,CASSGRTGSYEQYF,TGTGCCAGCAGTGGGAGGACAGGCAGCTACGAGCAGTACTTC
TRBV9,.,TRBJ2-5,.,CASSLSGSQETQYF,TGTGCCAGCAGCCTCTCCGGGTCTCAAGAGACCCAGTACTTC
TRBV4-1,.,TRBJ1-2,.,CASSQDGLPNYGYTF,TGCGCCAGCAGCCAAGACGGACTACCTAACTATGGCTACACCTTC
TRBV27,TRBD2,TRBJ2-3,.,CASSSLSLAGPSTDTQYF,TGTGCCAGCAGTTCACTAAGTCTAGCGGGACCGAGCACAGATACGCAGTATTTT
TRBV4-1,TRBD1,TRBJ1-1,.,CASSPTPGTVNTEAFF,TGCGCCAGCAGCCCAACCCCAGGGACAGTGAACACTGAAGCTTTCTTT
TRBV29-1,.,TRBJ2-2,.,CSVLRANTGELFF,TGCAGCGTCCTTCGGGCGAACACCGGGGAGCTGTTTTTT
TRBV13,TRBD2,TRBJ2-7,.,CASSFPGGSSSYEQYF,TGTGCCAGCAGCTTTCCAGGCGGGAGCAGCTCCTACGAGCAGTACTTC
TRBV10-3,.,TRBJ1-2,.,CASSYVGANYGYTF,TGTGCCAGCAGTTACGTTGGGGCCAACTATGGCTACACCTTC
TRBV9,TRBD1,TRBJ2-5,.,CASSAETGTGYETQYF,TGTGCCAGCAGCGCCGAGACCGGGACAGGGTACGAGACCCAGTACTTC
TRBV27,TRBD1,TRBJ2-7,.,CASSLLDRGHEQYF,TGTGCCAGCAGTTTATTGGACAGGGGGCACGAGCAGTACTTC
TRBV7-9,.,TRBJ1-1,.,CASSLDRAGEAFF,TGTGCCAGCAGCTTAGACAGGGCCGGAGAAGCTTTCTTT
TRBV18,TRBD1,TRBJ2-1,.,CASSTDRDSYNEQFF,TGTGCCAGCTCAACCGACAGGGATTCCTACAATGAGCAGTTCTTC
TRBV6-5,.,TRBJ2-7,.,CASFLNPGPSYEQYF,TGTGCCAGCTTTTTAAACCCCGGCCCATCCTACGAGCAGTACTTC
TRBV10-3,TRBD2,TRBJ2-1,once,CAIREELAEYNEQFF,TGTGCCATCAGGGAAGAACTAGCGGAATACAATGAGCAGTTCTTC
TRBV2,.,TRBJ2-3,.,CASEEWRGGTDTQYF,TGTGCCAGCGAAGAATGGAGGGGTGGCACAGATACGCAGTATTTT
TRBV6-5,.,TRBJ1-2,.,CASSPDGGLNYGYTF,TGTGCCAGCAGTCCCGACGGTGGACTTAACTATGGCTACACCTTC
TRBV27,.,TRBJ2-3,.,CASSFAFDPSWGDTQYF,TGTGCCAGCAGTTTTGCCTTCGATCCGTCCTGGGGAGATACGCAGTATTTT
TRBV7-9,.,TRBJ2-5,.,CASSPPLAPRGETQYF,TGTGCCAGCAGCCCCCCACTAGCTCCCCGGGGAGAGACCCAGTACTTC
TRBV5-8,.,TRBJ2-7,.,CASSAPWEQYF,TGTGCCAGCAGCGCCCCTTGGGAGCAGTACTTC
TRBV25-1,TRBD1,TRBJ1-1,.,CASSDAGTGAFF,TGTGCCAGCAGTGACGCCGGGACAGGAGCTTTCTTT
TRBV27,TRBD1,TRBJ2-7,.,CASRRRTGSYEQYF,TGTGCCAGCAGACGGCGGACAGGGTCCTACGAGCAGTACTTC
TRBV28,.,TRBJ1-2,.,CASSLYGSTITGLGGYTF,TGTGCCAGCAGTTTATATGGATCCACCATCACAGGGTTGGGAGGCTACACCTTC
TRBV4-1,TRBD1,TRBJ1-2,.,CASSQRGTGKDGYTF,TGCGCCAGCAGCCAAAGGGGGACAGGGAAGGACGGCTACACCTTC
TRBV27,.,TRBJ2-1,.,CASSLGVYNEQFF,TGTGCCAGCAGTTTAGGGGTGTACAATGAGCAGTTCTTC
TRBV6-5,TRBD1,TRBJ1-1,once,CASSYSGQGTEAFF,TGTGCCAGCAGTTACTCAGGACAGGGCACTGAAGCTTTCTTT
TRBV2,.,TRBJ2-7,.,CATRDSPYEQYF,TGTGCCACCCGGGACTCCCCCTACGAGCAGTACTTC
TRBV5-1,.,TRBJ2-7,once,CASWSGYEQYF,TGCGCCTCCTGGTCCGGGTACGAGCAGTACTTC
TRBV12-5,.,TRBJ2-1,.,CASGLGLVGSSYNEQFF,TGTGCTAGTGGTTTGGGTCTAGTGGGGAGCTCCTACAATGAGCAGTTCTTC
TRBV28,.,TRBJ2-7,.,CASSFAGTLYEQYF,TGTGCCAGCAGTTTCGCCGGGACCCTCTACGAGCAGTACTTC
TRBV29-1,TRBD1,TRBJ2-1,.,CSVPHPFGTVYNEQFF,TGCAGCGTCCCCCATCCTTTCGGGACAGTCTACAATGAGCAGTTCTTC